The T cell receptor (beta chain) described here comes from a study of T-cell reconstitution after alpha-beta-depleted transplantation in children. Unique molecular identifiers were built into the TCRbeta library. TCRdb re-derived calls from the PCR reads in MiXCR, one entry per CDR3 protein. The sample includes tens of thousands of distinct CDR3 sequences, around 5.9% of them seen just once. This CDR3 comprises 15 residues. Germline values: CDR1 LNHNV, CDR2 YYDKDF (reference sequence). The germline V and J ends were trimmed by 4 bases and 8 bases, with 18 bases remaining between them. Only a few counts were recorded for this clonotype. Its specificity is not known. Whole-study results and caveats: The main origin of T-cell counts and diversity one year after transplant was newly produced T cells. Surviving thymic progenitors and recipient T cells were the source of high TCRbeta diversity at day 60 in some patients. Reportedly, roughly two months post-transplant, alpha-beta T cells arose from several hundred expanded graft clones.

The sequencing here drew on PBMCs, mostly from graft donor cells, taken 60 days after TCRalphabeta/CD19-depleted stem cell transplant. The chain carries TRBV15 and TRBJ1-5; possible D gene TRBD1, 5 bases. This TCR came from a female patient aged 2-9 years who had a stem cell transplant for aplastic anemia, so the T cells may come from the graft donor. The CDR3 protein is CATSTPAGRREPQHF. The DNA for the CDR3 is TGTGCCACCAGCACCCCCGCAGGGCGGAGGGAGCCCCAGCATTTT.